One sample yielded the 29 T cell receptor beta chains listed below, sequenced in a study of blood T cell repertoires in COVID-19 (dated by TCRdb to about 2020). Library prep was done by the immunoSEQ multiplex PCR assay. TCRdb stores this immuneACCESS table with in-frame sequences only. Part of the clones is absent; in the studies checked, under half of the shortfall reflects unresolved V genes, and no reason is known for the rest. A total of more than 50,000 clones appear in this sample, just over 90% of them only once. The ten most abundant clones make up around 8.2% of the sample. Sequenced sample: peripheral blood. All receptors come from a woman aged 40-49 years with active COVID-19.

This chain uses TRBV3-1 (or the pseudogene TRBV3-2) with TRBJ1-1; D is unresolved. V gave up 0 bases and J gave up 4 bases, with 3 bases separating them. Germline V lookup: CDR1 LGHDT, CDR2 YNNKEL (reference sequence). CDR3 length equals 12 residues. The CDR3 here is CASSQEATEAFF. CDR3 DNA: TGTGCCAGCAGCCAAGAAGCCACTGAAGCTTTCTTT.

This rearrangement joins TRBV6-5 to TRBJ1-2, with D unresolved. The CDR3 is 15 residues long. Per germline, CDR1 MNHEY and CDR2 SVGAGI. Trimming took off 6 bases at V and 1 base at J, with 15 bases between the two ends. CDR3 in DNA: TGTGCCAGCAGCTCCCTCGGGGTACTTAACTATGGCTACACCTTC. It specifies CASSSLGVLNYGYTF.

V gene TRBV19 combines with J gene TRBJ2-3; 11 nucleotides agree with TRBD2. Trimming removed 7 bases from V and 3 bases from J; junction bases left unmatched: 3. The CDR3 is 14 amino acids. Looked up from germline, CDR1 is LNHDA and CDR2 is SQIVND (reference sequence). The CDR3 sequence: CASKIAGGTDTQYF. In nucleotides, the CDR3 is TGTGCCAGTAAGATAGCGGGGGGGACAGATACGCAGTATTTT.

This rearrangement joins TRBV3-1 (or the pseudogene TRBV3-2) to TRBJ1-1, with 8 bases lining up with TRBD1. Per germline, CDR1 LGHDT and CDR2 YNNKEL (reference sequence). The CDR3 length is 14 residues. The ends lost 4 bases at V and 4 bases at J; junction bases unmatched: 5. The CDR3: CASSPVTGGTEAFF. In DNA form, the CDR3 reads TGTGCCAGCAGCCCAGTAACAGGGGGCACTGAAGCTTTCTTT.

CDR3 loop: CASSVGLGMRAQYF. CDR3 coding DNA: TGCGCCAGCAGCGTAGGACTAGGCATGAGGGCGCAGTATTTT. The chain links TRBV5-1 to TRBJ2-3; TRBD2 agrees at 7 bases. J lost 10 bases, V lost 4 bases, and 12 bases had no gene match. The CDR3 is made up of 14 amino acids. Germline assignment: CDR1 SGHRS and CDR2 YFSETQ.

This clone was seen more than once but under ten times. V and J are TRBV11-1 and TRBJ2-7; possibly TRBD1 for D (7 bases). V dropped 5 bases and J dropped 7 bases, with 18 bases sitting between them. The CDR3 covers 14 residues. Germline CDR1 and CDR2: SGHAT and FQDESV (reference sequence). The CDR3 sequence: CASSHDRDAGEQYF. The DNA of the CDR3 is TGTGCCAGCAGCCACGACAGGGATGCGGGGGAGCAGTACTTC.

This clone has just one count. J is TRBJ1-1 and V is TRBV19; D uncertain. The germline V gene has CDR1 LNHDA and CDR2 SQIVND (reference sequence). Trimming removed 1 base from V and 3 bases from J, with 12 bases in between. The CDR3 is 15 residues long. The CDR3 sequence is CASSIGSSSHTEAFF. For the CDR3, the DNA is TGTGCCAGTAGTATAGGGAGTTCATCACACACTGAAGCTTTCTTT.

This clone has only a few counts. This chain links TRBV2 with TRBJ1-1, with a tentative D call TRBD1 (5 bases). The CDR3 consists of 12 residues. V was pared by 11 bases and J by 0 bases, with 10 bases between. Germline V gene lookup returns CDR1 SNHLY and CDR2 FYNNEI. This CDR3 reads CASGFMNTEAFF. The DNA of the CDR3 is TGTGCCTCAGGGTTCATGAACACTGAAGCTTTCTTT. Complete variable domain (other parts from reference TRBV2 and TRBJ1-1): EPEVTQTPSHQVTQMGQEVILRCVPISNHLYFYWYRQILGQKVEFLVSFYNNEISEKSEIFDDQFSVERPDGSNFTLKIRSTKLEDSAMYFCASGFMNTEAFFGQGTRLTVV.

The gene calls are TRBV6-5 and TRBJ2-5; TRBD1 might be the D (6 bases). Germline values: CDR1 MNHEY, CDR2 SVGAGI. With 2 bases removed from V and 7 bases from J, the gap between germline ends came to 17 bases. CDR3 length equals 15 residues. This CDR3 reads CASSYSKGVPGTQYF. The DNA for the CDR3 is TGTGCCAGCAGTTACAGTAAGGGGGTCCCAGGGACCCAGTACTTC.

The V and J genes are TRBV5-1 and TRBJ1-1; 11 bases map to TRBD1. After removal of 4 bases from V and 0 bases from J, the junction contained 11 bases not matched to a gene. CDR3 length: 18 residues. CDR1 and CDR2 (germline): SGHRS, YFSETQ. The CDR3 DNA sequence: TGCGCCAGCAGCCTCGGACAGGGGGCGAGGATCATGAACACTGAAGCTTTCTTT. It specifies CASSLGQGARIMNTEAFF.

This chain joins TRBV7-9 and TRBJ2-1; D is unresolved. Germline V gives CDR1 SEHNR, CDR2 FQNEAQ (reference sequence). This CDR3 contains 12 residues. V lost 3 bases and J lost 6, with 6 bases in between. The CDR3 DNA reads TGTGCCAGCAGCTTCAGTCTCAATGAGCAGTTCTTC. It translates to CASSFSLNEQFF.

J is TRBJ1-2 and V is TRBV20-1, with 11 bases fitting TRBD1. V lost 3 bases and J lost 6; bases outside the gene matches: 9. CDR1 is DFQATT, CDR2 SNEGSKA, per germline (reference sequence). CDR3 size: 15 residues. The CDR3 DNA reads as TGCAGTGCTAGTTACGCGGGACAGGGGGGAGATGGCTACACCTTC. Protein product: CSASYAGQGGDGYTF.

This sequence joins TRBV7-9 and TRBJ1-2; TRBD1 matches at 8 bases. Germline-derived CDR1 and CDR2 are SEHNR and FQNEAQ (reference sequence). J gave up 4 bases and V 0 bases, and 10 bases lay outside the gene matches. The CDR3 covers 17 residues. The CDR3 here is CASSLAHKQGDPYGYTF. In DNA form, the CDR3 reads TGTGCCAGCAGCTTAGCGCATAAACAGGGGGACCCCTATGGCTACACCTTC.

The chain has TRBV7-2 and TRBJ2-3, with 10 bases aligning to TRBD1. This CDR3 region has 16 residues. Germline CDR1 reads SGHTA; CDR2 reads FQGNSA. Losses at the gene ends were 1 base for V and 9 bases for J; bases not matched to a gene: 10. The CDR3 spells CASSLGQGARVYTQYF. CDR3 bases: TGTGCCAGCAGCTTAGGACAGGGGGCGAGGGTGTACACGCAGTATTTT.

The V and J genes are TRBV6-5 and TRBJ1-1, with 9 bases matching TRBD1. The CDR3 loop spans 14 amino acids. Germline V gives CDR1 MNHEY, CDR2 SVGAGI. Trimming cost V 4 bases and J 4 bases; bases outside gene matches: 4. DNA of the CDR3: TGTGCCAGCAGTTCCAGGACAGGGGCCACTGAAGCTTTCTTT. Protein sequence: CASSSRTGATEAFF.

The J gene is TRBJ1-2, the V gene TRBV7-2; D is uncertain. The CDR3 runs to 17 residues. Per germline, CDR1 SGHTA and CDR2 FQGNSA. V was cut by 6 bases and J by 6 bases, with 26 bases left in between. The CDR3 spells CASSFRGSSSRANGYTF. CDR3 nucleotide sequence: TGTGCCAGCAGTTTTCGCGGCAGTTCCAGCCGCGCTAATGGCTACACCTTC.

The V call is TRBV27, the J call TRBJ1-5; D may be TRBD1 (6 bases). V shed 8 bases and J shed 3 bases, with 11 bases lying between them. The CDR3 has 13 amino acids. The germline gives CDR1 MNHEY, CDR2 SMNVEV (reference sequence). CDR3 sequence (DNA): TGTGCCAGCGCGACAGGCCACAATCAGCCCCAGCATTTT. This encodes CASATGHNQPQHF.

This chain joins TRBV15 and TRBJ2-6; weak D call: TRBD2 (5 bases). Trimming pared 0 bases from V and 2 bases from J, leaving 8 bases between. CDR1 and CDR2 (germline): LNHNV, YYDKDF (reference sequence). The CDR3 is 16 amino acids. CDR3 in amino acids: CATSREFGAGANVLTF. The CDR3 DNA reads TGTGCCACCAGCAGAGAATTCGGGGCTGGGGCCAACGTCCTGACTTTC.

The chain recombines TRBV19 with TRBJ1-5; D might be TRBD1 (5 bases). The CDR3 spans 13 residues. The V end lost 10 bases, the J end lost 6 bases, and 16 bases lay between the germline ends. CDR1 and CDR2 (germline): LNHDA, SQIVND (reference sequence). The CDR3 DNA sequence: TGTGCCACCACCCGGGGGGGGACTCAGCCCCAGCATTTT. This codes for CATTRGGTQPQHF.

The chain is built from TRBV6-4 and TRBJ2-3, with 9 bases lining up with TRBD2. The J segment lost 4 bases and the V segment lost 2 bases, leaving 4 bases of the junction unmatched. Germline V lookup: CDR1 MRHNA, CDR2 SNTAGT. The CDR3 consists of 15 residues. The CDR3 protein is CASSDGGGAADTQYF. CDR3 DNA: TGTGCCAGCAGTGACGGCGGGGGGGCAGCAGATACGCAGTATTTT.

The rearrangement uses TRBV13 and TRBJ1-3, with TRBD1 as a possible D gene (5 bases). CDR1 and CDR2 (germline): PRHDT, FYEKMQ (reference sequence). Trimming took 1 base from V and 4 from J, leaving 8 bases between them. The CDR3 extends over 14 amino acids. Here the CDR3 reads CASSLEGSGNTIYF. In nucleotides, the CDR3 is TGTGCCAGCAGCTTAGAGGGGTCCGGAAACACCATATATTTT.

This clone showed up just a few times. The chain is built from TRBV7-9 and TRBJ1-6; 10 bases match TRBD1. Unmatched junction bases numbered 4, after V lost 3 bases and J lost 8 bases. The length of the CDR3 is 15 residues. The germline V gene has CDR1 SEHNR and CDR2 FQNEAQ (reference sequence). CDR3 sequence (DNA): TGTGCCAGCAGCTTCGGGGGACAGGGGTATTCACCCCTCCACTTT. Protein sequence: CASSFGGQGYSPLHF.

The CDR3 coding sequence is TGTGCCAGCAGCTTGGAGGGGGAGGGAGTCACCGGGGAGCTGTTTTTT. This sequence encodes CASSLEGEGVTGELFF. J is TRBJ2-2 and V is TRBV5-6, with D tentatively TRBD2 (7 bases). Trimming pared 0 bases from V and 4 bases from J, leaving 13 bases between. Germline V lookup: CDR1 SGHDT, CDR2 YYEEEE. This CDR3 spans 16 amino acids.

The V gene is TRBV19, the J gene TRBJ1-3; D gene uncertain. With 7 bases removed from V and 4 bases from J, the gap between germline ends came to 17 bases. This CDR3 has 15 amino acids. Germline CDR1 is LNHDA and CDR2 is SQIVND (reference sequence). DNA for the CDR3: TGTGCCAGTACCTCCCCCGGGTTGACGGGAAACACCATATATTTT. This translates into CASTSPGLTGNTIYF.

This chain connects TRBV28 to TRBJ2-1; possible D gene TRBD1, 5 bases. This CDR3 is 10 amino acids long. V lost 7 bases, J lost 7 bases, and 5 bases lay in between. Germline CDR1 reads MDHEN; CDR2 reads SYDVKM. The CDR3 DNA follows: TGTGCCAGCACAGGGAATGAGCAGTTCTTC. Translated: CASTGNEQFF.

Here the CDR3 DNA reads TGTGCCAGCAGCTTAGATCTCTTGGTGCGGGGCAATGAGCAGTTCTTC. Translated: CASSLDLLVRGNEQFF. The rearrangement uses TRBV11-3 and TRBJ2-1, with D possibly TRBD2 on 6 matching bases. Germline lookup yields CDR1 SGHNT and CDR2 YENEEA. V was trimmed by 0 bases and J by 6 bases, leaving 15 bases between them. The CDR3 runs to 16 residues.

This clone was picked up one time. The CDR3 is CASSLAAGANTEAFF. DNA of the CDR3: TGCGCCAGCAGCTTGGCGGCAGGGGCGAACACTGAAGCTTTCTTT. V and J are TRBV5-1 and TRBJ1-1, with a tentative D call TRBD1 (6 bases). The CDR3 has 15 residues. The germline V and J ends were trimmed by 0 bases and 1 base, with 10 bases remaining between them. The germline CDR1 and CDR2 sequences are SGHRS and YFSETQ.

The V gene is TRBV21-1, the J gene TRBJ2-1; the table calls TRBD2, which could not be checked here. TRBV21-1 is a recognized pseudogene. This CDR3 is built from 14 residues. The CDR3 DNA follows: TGTGCCAGCAGCAAAGGAGGCAGCCAGCATGAGCAGTTCTTC. Its protein product is CASSKGGSQHEQFF.

The V gene is TRBV7-8, the J gene TRBJ2-5; 9 nucleotides agree with TRBD1. CDR1 is SGHVS and CDR2 is FQNEAQ in the germline V gene. The CDR3 covers 15 residues. The ends lost 5 bases at V and 0 bases at J; junction bases unmatched: 4. The CDR3 region is CASSPGTGYQETQYF. The CDR3 bases are TGTGCCAGCAGCCCGGGGACAGGGTACCAAGAGACCCAGTACTTC.